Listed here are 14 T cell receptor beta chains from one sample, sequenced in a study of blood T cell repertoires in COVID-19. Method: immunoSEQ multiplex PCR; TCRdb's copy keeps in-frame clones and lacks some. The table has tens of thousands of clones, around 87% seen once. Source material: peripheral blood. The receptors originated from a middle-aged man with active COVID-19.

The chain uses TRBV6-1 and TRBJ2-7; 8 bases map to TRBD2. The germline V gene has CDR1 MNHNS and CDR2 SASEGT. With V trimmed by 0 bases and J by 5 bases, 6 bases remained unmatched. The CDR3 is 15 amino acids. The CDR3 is CASSEASSGGDEQYF. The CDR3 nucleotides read TGTGCCAGCAGTGAAGCTAGCAGCGGGGGAGACGAGCAGTACTTC.

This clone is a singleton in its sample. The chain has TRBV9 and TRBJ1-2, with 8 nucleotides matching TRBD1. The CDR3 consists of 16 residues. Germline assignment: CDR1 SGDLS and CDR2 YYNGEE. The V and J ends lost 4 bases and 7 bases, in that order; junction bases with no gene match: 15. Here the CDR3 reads CASSSADRGGRSGYTF. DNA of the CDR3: TGTGCCAGCAGCTCTGCTGACAGGGGAGGAAGATCTGGCTACACCTTC.

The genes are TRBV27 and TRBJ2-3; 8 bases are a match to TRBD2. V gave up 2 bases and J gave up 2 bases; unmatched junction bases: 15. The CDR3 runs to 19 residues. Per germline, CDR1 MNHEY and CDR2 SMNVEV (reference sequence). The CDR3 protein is CASSLRGTSAGGFTDTQYF. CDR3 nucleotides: TGTGCCAGCAGTTTACGAGGGACGTCTGCGGGGGGATTCACAGATACGCAGTATTTT.

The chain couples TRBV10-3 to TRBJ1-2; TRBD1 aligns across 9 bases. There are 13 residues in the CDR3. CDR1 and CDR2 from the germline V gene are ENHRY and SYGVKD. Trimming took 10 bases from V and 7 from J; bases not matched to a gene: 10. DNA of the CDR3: TGTGCCACCTCCGACAGGGGGGTATCTGGCTACACCTTC. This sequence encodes CATSDRGVSGYTF.

The CDR3 nucleotides read TGTGCCAGCAGCTTGGGGAGCTCTGGAAACACCATATATTTT. It translates to CASSLGSSGNTIYF. The V gene is TRBV7-9, the J gene TRBJ1-3, with no clear D. This CDR3 has 14 residues. With 3 bases removed from V and 0 bases from J, the gap between germline ends came to 6 bases. Germline values: CDR1 SEHNR, CDR2 FQNEAQ (reference sequence).

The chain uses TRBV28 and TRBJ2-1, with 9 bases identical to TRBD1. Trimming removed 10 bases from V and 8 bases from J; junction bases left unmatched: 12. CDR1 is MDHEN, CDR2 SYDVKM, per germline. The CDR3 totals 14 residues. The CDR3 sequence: CATTGGGPLYEQFF. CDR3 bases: TGTGCCACCACAGGGGGCGGACCATTATATGAGCAGTTCTTC.

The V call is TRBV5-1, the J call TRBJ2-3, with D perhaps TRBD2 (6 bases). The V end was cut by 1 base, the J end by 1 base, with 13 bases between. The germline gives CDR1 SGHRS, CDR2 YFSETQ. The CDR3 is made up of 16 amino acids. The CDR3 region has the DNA TGCGCCAGCAGCTTGAGGTGGGGCGGGGGCACAGATACGCAGTATTTT. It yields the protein CASSLRWGGGTDTQYF.

CDR3 sequence reads: CASKLAMETQYF. The DNA for the CDR3 is TGTGCCAGCAAACTAGCGATGGAGACCCAGTACTTC. The V gene is TRBV2, the J gene TRBJ2-5, with TRBD2 matching over 7 bases. The CDR3 loop spans 12 amino acids. Trimming at V came to 7 bases and at J to 5 bases, leaving 4 bases not matched to a gene. The germline V gene encodes CDR1 SNHLY and CDR2 FYNNEI.

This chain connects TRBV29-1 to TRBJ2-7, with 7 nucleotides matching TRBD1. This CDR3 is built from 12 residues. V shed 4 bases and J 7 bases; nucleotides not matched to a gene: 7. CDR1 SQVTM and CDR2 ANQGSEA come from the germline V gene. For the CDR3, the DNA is TGCAGCGTTGTGGGGACAGCCTCGGAGCAGTACTTC. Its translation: CSVVGTASEQYF.

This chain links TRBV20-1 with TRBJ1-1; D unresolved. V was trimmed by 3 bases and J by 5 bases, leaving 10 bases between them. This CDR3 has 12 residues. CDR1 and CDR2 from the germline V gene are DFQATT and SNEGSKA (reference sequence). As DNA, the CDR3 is TGCAGTGCTAGTAGCAGAGGGACTGAAGCTTTCTTT. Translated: CSASSRGTEAFF.

The CDR3 nucleotides read TGTGCCAGTACTTCCGACTCTCTACAGGTCCAGCCCCAGCATTTT. This gives the protein CASTSDSLQVQPQHF. The J gene is TRBJ1-5, the V gene TRBV19, with D possibly TRBD1 on 5 matching bases. Trimming pared 7 bases from V and 7 bases from J, leaving 20 bases between. Per germline, CDR1 LNHDA and CDR2 SQIVND (reference sequence). The CDR3 sequence is 15 residues long.

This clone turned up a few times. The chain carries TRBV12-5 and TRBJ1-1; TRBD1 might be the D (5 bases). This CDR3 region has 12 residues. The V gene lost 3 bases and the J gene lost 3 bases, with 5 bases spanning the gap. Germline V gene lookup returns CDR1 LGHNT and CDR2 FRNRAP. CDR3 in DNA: TGTGCTAGTGGTTTCAGGGACACTGAAGCTTTCTTT. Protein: CASGFRDTEAFF.

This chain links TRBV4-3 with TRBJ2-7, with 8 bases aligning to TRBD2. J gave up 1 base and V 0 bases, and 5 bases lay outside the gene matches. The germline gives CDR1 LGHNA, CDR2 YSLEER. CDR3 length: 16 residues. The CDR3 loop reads CASSQDETSGSYEQYF. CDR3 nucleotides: TGCGCCAGCAGCCAAGATGAAACTAGCGGTTCCTACGAGCAGTACTTC.

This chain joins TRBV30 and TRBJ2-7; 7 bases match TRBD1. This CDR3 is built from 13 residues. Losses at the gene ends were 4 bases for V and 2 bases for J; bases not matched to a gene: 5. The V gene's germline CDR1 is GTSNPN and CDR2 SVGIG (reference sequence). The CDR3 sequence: CAWNRGRTYEQYF. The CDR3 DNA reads TGTGCCTGGAACAGGGGACGGACCTACGAGCAGTACTTC.